This T cell receptor beta chain emerged from a study of cytomegalovirus exposure and HLA in healthy donors. General observations from the study: One later analysis, an examination of the roughly 130 validation repertoires, found that first-cohort TCR clusters tended to co-occur in them. Specificity of a few CMV-associated chains for CMV antigens was verified in vitro. Despite most TCR sequences being rare, some public TCRs occurred in many donors.

Here immunoSEQ multiplex PCR was the method, and the copy in TCRdb shows in-frame clones only, minus some. The sample lists under 150,000 clones, roughly nine tenths occurring once. Of note for this clone: Its specificity is unknown.

The TCR comes from a man between 18 and 35 years old in good health and CMV-seronegative. The sequencing sample was made of PBMCs.

CDR3 sequence (DNA): TGCGCCAGCAGCCCCCCCCAGGGGGCTGTCACTGAAGCTTTCTTT. Protein: CASSPPQGAVTEAFF. This chain links TRBV5-1 with TRBJ1-1; the match to TRBD1 covers 8 bases. Trimming took 4 bases from V and 4 from J; bases not matched to a gene: 9. CDR3 length equals 15 residues. Germline V gene sequence: CDR1 SGHRS, CDR2 YFSETQ.